This T cell receptor beta chain is from a study of Ad26.COV2.S vaccination and SARS-CoV-2 variants. Across the study: The authors gave Ad26.COV2.S intramuscularly, either once or twice 56 days apart. Overall study findings and caveats: Spike-specific TCR breadth was greater after Ad26.COV2.S than placebo. There was a possibility that the TCR breadth and depth analyses underestimated total T cell responses.

The method was immunoSEQ multiplex PCR; TCRdb's version includes in-frame clones alone and lacks a portion of them. The table lists 350,000 to 500,000 clones, 90% of them singletons. V was pared by 0 bases and J by 1 base, with 7 bases between. CDR3 length: 16 residues. Per the germline V gene, CDR1 is SGHVS and CDR2 is FQNEAQ. Indicated treatment: around 19 received Ad26.COV2.S at low or high dose, single or two shots; about 5 received placebo; per-sample allocation not given. The samples date from day 63 after the first vaccine or placebo injection. Donation came from an adult in Boston who was aged 18-55 years. To note about this clone: Its target is not known.

This chain links TRBV7-8 with TRBJ2-6; D not resolved. The material sequenced was peripheral blood, taken in a trial of Ad26.COV2.S vaccine versus placebo. The TCR comes from a person aged 18-60 years who received the Ad26.COV2.S COVID-19 vaccine or a placebo. This CDR3 reads CASSLASGSGANVLTF. CDR3 in DNA: TGTGCCAGCAGCTTAGCGTCGGGTTCTGGGGCCAACGTCCTGACTTTC. The full variable domain, completed using reference TRBV7-8 and TRBJ2-6, is GAGVSQSPRYKVAKRGQDVALRCDPISGHVSLFWYQQALGQGPEFLTYFQNEAQLDKSGLPSDRFFAERPEGSVSTLKIQRTQQEDSAVYLCASSLASGSGANVLTFGAGSRLTVL.